Listed below are T cell receptor beta chains from one sample, sequenced in a study of CD8 T cells in Susac syndrome. One entry per CDR3 protein, called by TCRdb with MiXCR from the immunoSEQ multiplex PCR reads. The sample includes 160,000 or so distinct CDR3 sequences, 90% to 95% of them seen just once. Sequenced material: CD8+ T cells from PBMCs. The receptor set was obtained from a human donor with multiple sclerosis. CDR3s include the opening cysteine and the closing phenylalanine or tryptophan. The D gene is left open where the match is weak. Size values are once, few and many counts, or a class for expanded clones, and some rows have none.

v_call: TRBV7-8
d_call: -
clone_size: -
j_call: TRBJ2-1
cdr3_aa: CASSLFSGSYNEQFF

v_call: TRBV29-1
d_call: TRBD1
clone_size: -
j_call: TRBJ2-1
cdr3_aa: CSVRQGAGDEQFF

v_call: TRBV6-5
d_call: TRBD2
clone_size: -
j_call: TRBJ2-1
cdr3_aa: CASSSLGRANEQFF

v_call: TRBV30
d_call: -
clone_size: -
j_call: TRBJ2-1
cdr3_aa: CAWSVADYNEQFF

v_call: TRBV29-1
d_call: -
clone_size: -
j_call: TRBJ2-1
cdr3_aa: CSVEQGQGYNEQFF

v_call: TRBV6-5
d_call: TRBD2
clone_size: -
j_call: TRBJ2-2
cdr3_aa: CASSYARAGANTGELFF

v_call: TRBV7-8
d_call: TRBD2
clone_size: -
j_call: TRBJ2-3
cdr3_aa: CASSLGALTSGRGTSTDTQYF

v_call: TRBV13
d_call: -
clone_size: -
j_call: TRBJ2-5
cdr3_aa: CASSLGPTAEYF

v_call: TRBV6-5
d_call: -
clone_size: few
j_call: TRBJ1-1
cdr3_aa: CASSPRGNTEAFF

v_call: TRBV2
d_call: -
clone_size: -
j_call: TRBJ2-7
cdr3_aa: CASSGQNYEQYF

v_call: TRBV2
d_call: TRBD2
clone_size: -
j_call: TRBJ2-2
cdr3_aa: CASSEVLAGVTGELFF

v_call: TRBV5-1
d_call: TRBD1
clone_size: few
j_call: TRBJ2-7
cdr3_aa: CASSFRDSGYEQYF

v_call: TRBV5-1
d_call: -
clone_size: once
j_call: TRBJ1-1
cdr3_aa: CASSLEEVPQGTEAFF

v_call: TRBV20-1
d_call: -
clone_size: -
j_call: TRBJ2-7
cdr3_aa: CSATITDTYEQYF

v_call: TRBV7-9
d_call: -
clone_size: -
j_call: TRBJ2-5
cdr3_aa: CASSPAQRVQETQYF

v_call: TRBV29-1
d_call: TRBD1
clone_size: -
j_call: TRBJ1-2
cdr3_aa: CSVTLDRANYGYTF

v_call: TRBV21-1
d_call: -
clone_size: -
j_call: TRBJ2-7
cdr3_aa: CASSKEPVFYEQYF

v_call: TRBV12-3/TRBV12-4
d_call: TRBD2
clone_size: -
j_call: TRBJ2-7
cdr3_aa: CASSLVSGLPYEQYF

v_call: TRBV5-4
d_call: -
clone_size: -
j_call: TRBJ2-3
cdr3_aa: CASSSASASTDTQYF

v_call: TRBV7-3
d_call: TRBD1
clone_size: -
j_call: TRBJ2-3
cdr3_aa: CASSHGTGIQDTQYF

v_call: TRBV4-1
d_call: TRBD1
clone_size: -
j_call: TRBJ1-5
cdr3_aa: CASSPDRDGGQPQHF

v_call: TRBV5-1
d_call: -
clone_size: -
j_call: TRBJ2-1
cdr3_aa: CASSLYSFDEQFF

v_call: TRBV9
d_call: -
clone_size: -
j_call: TRBJ2-1
cdr3_aa: CASSVGGEGSSYNEQFF

v_call: TRBV29-1
d_call: -
clone_size: -
j_call: TRBJ2-7
cdr3_aa: CSVEGDEQYF

v_call: TRBV24-1
d_call: TRBD2
clone_size: -
j_call: TRBJ2-3
cdr3_aa: CATTSGRETDTQYF

v_call: TRBV29-1
d_call: TRBD2
clone_size: once
j_call: TRBJ2-7
cdr3_aa: CSVLGLAGIPSYEQYF

v_call: TRBV29-1
d_call: TRBD2
clone_size: -
j_call: TRBJ2-3
cdr3_aa: CSANVASGLGDTQYF

v_call: TRBV20-1
d_call: TRBD2
clone_size: -
j_call: TRBJ2-7
cdr3_aa: CSARDPSGRGQYF

v_call: TRBV16
d_call: -
clone_size: -
j_call: TRBJ1-4
cdr3_aa: CASSHWKRMELFF

v_call: TRBV12-3/TRBV12-4
d_call: -
clone_size: -
j_call: TRBJ2-7
cdr3_aa: CASSLWGGKLSYEQYF

v_call: TRBV7-2
d_call: -
clone_size: -
j_call: TRBJ2-1
cdr3_aa: CASSKVDNEQFF